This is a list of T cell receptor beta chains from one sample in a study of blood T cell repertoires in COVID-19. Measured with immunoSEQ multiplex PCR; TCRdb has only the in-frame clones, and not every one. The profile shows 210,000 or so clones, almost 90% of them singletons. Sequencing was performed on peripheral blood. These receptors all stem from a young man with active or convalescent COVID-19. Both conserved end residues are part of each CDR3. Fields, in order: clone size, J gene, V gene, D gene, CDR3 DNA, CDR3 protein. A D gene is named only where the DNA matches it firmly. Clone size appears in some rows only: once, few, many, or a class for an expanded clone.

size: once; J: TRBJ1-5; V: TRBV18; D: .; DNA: TGTGCCAGCTCACCAACCTTTACTGCGAGCAATCAGCCCCAGCATTTT; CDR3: CASSPTFTASNQPQHF
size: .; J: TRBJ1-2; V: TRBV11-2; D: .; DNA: TGTGCCAGCAGCTTAGAGACCGGGGGAGACTATGGCTACACCTTC; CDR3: CASSLETGGDYGYTF
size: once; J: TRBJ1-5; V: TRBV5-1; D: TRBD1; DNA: TGCGCCAGCAGCTCCTCTGGGACAGGCAATCAGCCCCAGCATTTT; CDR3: CASSSSGTGNQPQHF
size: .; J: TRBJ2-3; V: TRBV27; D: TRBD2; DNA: TGTGCCAGCAGTTTAATCCGGGGAGGGACAGATACGCAGTATTTT; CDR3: CASSLIRGGTDTQYF
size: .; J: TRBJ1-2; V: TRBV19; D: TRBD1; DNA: TGTGCCAGTAGCGCCGGGACAGGGGGTGCTTATGGCTACACCTTC; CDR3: CASSAGTGGAYGYTF
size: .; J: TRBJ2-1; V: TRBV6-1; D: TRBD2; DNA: TGTGCCAGCAGTGAAGCCGCGGGGACTAGGTACAATGAGCAGTTCTTC; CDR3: CASSEAAGTRYNEQFF
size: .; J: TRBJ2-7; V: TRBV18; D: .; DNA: TGTGCCAGCTCACCCGCGACATTTCCCTACGAGCAGTACTTC; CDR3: CASSPATFPYEQYF
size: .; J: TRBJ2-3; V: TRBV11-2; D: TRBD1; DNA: TGTGCCAGCAGCCGGGACAGTGGTTTAGATACGCAGTATTTT; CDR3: CASSRDSGLDTQYF
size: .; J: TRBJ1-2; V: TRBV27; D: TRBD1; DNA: TGTGCCAGCACCCGCAGGGGACAGGGGGCTCTCGTCTATGGCTACACCTTC; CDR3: CASTRRGQGALVYGYTF
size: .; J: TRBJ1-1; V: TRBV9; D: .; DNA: TGTGCCAGCAGCGCTTTGTTCTCCACTGAAGCTTTCTTT; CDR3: CASSALFSTEAFF
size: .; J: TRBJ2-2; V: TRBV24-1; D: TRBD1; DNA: TGTGCCACCAGTGACGGGGACAGGGGGAACACCGGGGAGCTGTTTTTT; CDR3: CATSDGDRGNTGELFF
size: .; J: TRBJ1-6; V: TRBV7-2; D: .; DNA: TGTGCCAGCAAGACTAATAATTCACCCCTCCACTTT; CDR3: CASKTNNSPLHF
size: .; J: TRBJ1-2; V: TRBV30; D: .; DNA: TGTGCCTGGAGTCAGGGGTCTCTGGGCTACACCTTC; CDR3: CAWSQGSLGYTF
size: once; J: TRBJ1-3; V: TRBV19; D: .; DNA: TGTGCCAGTACCCACACCGTGGCAGGAAACACCATATATTTT; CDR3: CASTHTVAGNTIYF
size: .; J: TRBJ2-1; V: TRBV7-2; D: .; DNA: TGTGCCAGCAGCTTAGGCGGTCTAGCGAACGAGCAGTTCTTC; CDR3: CASSLGGLANEQFF
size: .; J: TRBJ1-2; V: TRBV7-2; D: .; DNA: TGTGCCAGCAGCTTAGAGATTGTGGGGCTGATGTATGGCTACACCTTC; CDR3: CASSLEIVGLMYGYTF
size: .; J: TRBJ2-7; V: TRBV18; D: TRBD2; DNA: TGTGCCAGCGTACCCGGGGGGGCATCCTACGAGCAGTACTTC; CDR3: CASVPGGASYEQYF
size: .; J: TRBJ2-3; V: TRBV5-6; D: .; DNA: TGTGCCAGCAGCTTGACAATTGGGCCAGGCCACACAGATACGCAGTATTTT; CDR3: CASSLTIGPGHTDTQYF
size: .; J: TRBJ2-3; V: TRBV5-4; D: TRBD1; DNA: TGTGCCAGCAGCGAGACAGGGACGGATACGCAGTATTTT; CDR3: CASSETGTDTQYF
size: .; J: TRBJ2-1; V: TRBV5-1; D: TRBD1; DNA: TGCGCCAGCAGCTTGGTAGGACAGGGGCTCGGTGAGCAGTTCTTC; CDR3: CASSLVGQGLGEQFF
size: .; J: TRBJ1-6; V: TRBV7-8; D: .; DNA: TGTGCCAGCACCATTGATAGGGGGAATTCACCCCTCCACTTT; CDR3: CASTIDRGNSPLHF
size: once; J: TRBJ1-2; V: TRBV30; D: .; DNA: TGTGCCTGGACCCGGACAGCTTATGGCTACACCTTC; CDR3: CAWTRTAYGYTF
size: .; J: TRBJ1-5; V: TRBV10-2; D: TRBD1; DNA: TGCGCCAGCAGTGATTTAGGGACAGGGAGCAATCAGCCCCAGCATTTT; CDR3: CASSDLGTGSNQPQHF
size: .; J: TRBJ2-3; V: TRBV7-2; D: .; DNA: TGTGCCAGCAGCTTAGTTGGCCATGGCCCAGATACGCAGTATTTT; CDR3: CASSLVGHGPDTQYF
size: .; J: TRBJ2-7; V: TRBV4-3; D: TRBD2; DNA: TGCGCCAGCAGCCAAGATTCCCTAGCGGGCTCCTACGAGCAGTACTTC; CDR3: CASSQDSLAGSYEQYF
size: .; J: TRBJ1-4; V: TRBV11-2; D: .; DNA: TGTGCCAGCAGCTTAGTCGTAACTAATGAAAAACTGTTTTTT; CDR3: CASSLVVTNEKLFF
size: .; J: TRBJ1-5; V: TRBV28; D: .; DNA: TGTGCCAGCACCATATCACACAGGGATTGGGGTCAGCCCCAGCATTTT; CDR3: CASTISHRDWGQPQHF
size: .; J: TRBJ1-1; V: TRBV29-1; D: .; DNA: TGCAGCGTTGTTAGTATGGTGAACACTGAAGCTTTCTTT; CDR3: CSVVSMVNTEAFF
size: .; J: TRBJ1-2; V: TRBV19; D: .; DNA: TGTGCCAGTCGCTTGTCCGCTGACAGGTTCTATGGCTACACCTTC; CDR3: CASRLSADRFYGYTF
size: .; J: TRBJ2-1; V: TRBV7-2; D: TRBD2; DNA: TGTGCCAGCAGCTTAGTAGCGGGAGGCAACCCTGAGCAGTTCTTC; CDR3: CASSLVAGGNPEQFF
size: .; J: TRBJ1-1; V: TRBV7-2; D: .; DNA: TGTGCCAGCAGCTTACTTGGGCCGAACACTGAAGCTTTCTTT; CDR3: CASSLLGPNTEAFF
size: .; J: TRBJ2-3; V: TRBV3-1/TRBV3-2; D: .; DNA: TGTGCCAGCAGCCTTATCACAGATACGCAGTATTTT; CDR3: CASSLITDTQYF
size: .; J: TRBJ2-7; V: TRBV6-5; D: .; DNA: TGTGCCAGCAGATCACAGGGCTACGAGCAGTACTTC; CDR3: CASRSQGYEQYF
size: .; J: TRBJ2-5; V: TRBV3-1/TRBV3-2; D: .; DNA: TGTGCCAGCAGCCAAGATACGGCGGCTAACTTACCCGTCCAAGAGACCCAGTACTTC; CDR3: CASSQDTAANLPVQETQYF
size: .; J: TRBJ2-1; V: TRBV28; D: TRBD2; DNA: TGTGCCAGCAGTCCTCCGCGGGCGGGAGACCCTCACAATGAGCAGTTCTTC; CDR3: CASSPPRAGDPHNEQFF
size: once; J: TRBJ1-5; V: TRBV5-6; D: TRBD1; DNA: TGTGCCAGCAGCTTGGGGACCCGGGACAGGAGCAATCAGCCCCAGCATTTT; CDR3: CASSLGTRDRSNQPQHF
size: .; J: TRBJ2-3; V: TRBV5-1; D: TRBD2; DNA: TGCGCCAGCAGCGAGCGGGAGGGCCTAAATACGCAGTATTTT; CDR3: CASSEREGLNTQYF